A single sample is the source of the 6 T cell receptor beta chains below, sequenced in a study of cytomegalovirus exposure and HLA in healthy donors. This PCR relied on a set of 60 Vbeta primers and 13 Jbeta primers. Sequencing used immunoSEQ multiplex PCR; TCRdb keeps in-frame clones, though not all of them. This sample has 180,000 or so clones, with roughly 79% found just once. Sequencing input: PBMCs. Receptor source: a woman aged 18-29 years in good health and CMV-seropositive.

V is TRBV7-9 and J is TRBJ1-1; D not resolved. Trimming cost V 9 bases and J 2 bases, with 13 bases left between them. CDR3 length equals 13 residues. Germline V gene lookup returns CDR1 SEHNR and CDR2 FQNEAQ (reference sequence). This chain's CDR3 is CASSGGRNTEAFF. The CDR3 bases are TGTGCCAGTAGTGGAGGGAGAAACACTGAAGCTTTCTTT.

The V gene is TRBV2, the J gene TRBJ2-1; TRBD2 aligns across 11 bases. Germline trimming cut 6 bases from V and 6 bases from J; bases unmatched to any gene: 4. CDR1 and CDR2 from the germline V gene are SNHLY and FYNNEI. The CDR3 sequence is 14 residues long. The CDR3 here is CASRGTSGFNEQFF. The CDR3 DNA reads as TGTGCCAGCAGGGGGACTAGCGGATTCAATGAGCAGTTCTTC.

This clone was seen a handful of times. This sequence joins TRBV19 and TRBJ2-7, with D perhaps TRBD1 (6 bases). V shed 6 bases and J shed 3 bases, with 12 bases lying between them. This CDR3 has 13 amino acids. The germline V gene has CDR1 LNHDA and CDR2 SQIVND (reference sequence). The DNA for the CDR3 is TGTGCCAGTAGGGGGGCAGGGGTCTACGAGCAGTACTTC. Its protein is CASRGAGVYEQYF.

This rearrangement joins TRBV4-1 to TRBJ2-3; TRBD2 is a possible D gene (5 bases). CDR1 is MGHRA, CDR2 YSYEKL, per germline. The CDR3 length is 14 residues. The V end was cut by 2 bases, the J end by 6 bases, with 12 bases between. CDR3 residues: CASSQFSGLDTQYF. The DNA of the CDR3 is TGCGCCAGCAGCCAATTTTCGGGGTTGGATACGCAGTATTTT.

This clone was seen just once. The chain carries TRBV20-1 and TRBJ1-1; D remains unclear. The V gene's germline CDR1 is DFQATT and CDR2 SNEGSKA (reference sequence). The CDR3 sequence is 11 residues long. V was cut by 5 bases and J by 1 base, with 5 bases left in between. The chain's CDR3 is CSALWNTEAFF. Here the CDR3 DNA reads TGCAGTGCTCTGTGGAACACTGAAGCTTTCTTT.

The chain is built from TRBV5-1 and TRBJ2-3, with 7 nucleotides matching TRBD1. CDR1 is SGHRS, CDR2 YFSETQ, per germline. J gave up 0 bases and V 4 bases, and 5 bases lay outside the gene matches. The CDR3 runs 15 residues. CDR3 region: CASSPGQASTDTQYF. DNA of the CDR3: TGCGCCAGCAGCCCCGGACAGGCGAGCACAGATACGCAGTATTTT.